One sample yielded the 30 T cell receptor beta chains listed below, sequenced in a study of OX40 agonist ivuxolimab in advanced cancers. Some clones are missing from TCRdb's copy, which holds only in-frame ones; the method was immunoSEQ multiplex PCR. The sample carries tens of thousands of clones, roughly 85% recorded once. The sequencing here drew on CD4+ or CD8+ T cells sorted from blood, taken in a trial of the OX40 agonist ivuxolimab. The receptors here all came from an adult with an advanced solid tumor such as melanoma, head and neck, liver or kidney cancer.

This chain connects TRBV4-1 to TRBJ1-5; unclear D gene. V dropped 3 bases and J dropped 3 bases, with 6 bases sitting between them. Germline assignment: CDR1 MGHRA and CDR2 YSYEKL. The CDR3 has 13 residues. CDR3 region: CASSQGINQPQHF. In DNA form, the CDR3 reads TGCGCCAGCAGCCAGGGGATCAATCAGCCCCAGCATTTT.

The chain recombines TRBV6-4 with TRBJ2-1; D is undetermined. Looked up from germline, CDR1 is MRHNA and CDR2 is SNTAGT. Trimming shortened V by 3 bases and J by 1 base, and 10 bases separated the two germline ends. The CDR3 extends over 15 amino acids. CDR3 nucleotides: TGTGCCAGCAGTGAAACTTCCGGGTCCTACAATGAGCAGTTCTTC. Protein product: CASSETSGSYNEQFF.

The chain carries TRBV6-1 and TRBJ1-4; tentative D call: TRBD1 (5 bases). The CDR3 runs to 14 residues. Germline-derived CDR1 and CDR2 are MNHNS and SASEGT. V was clipped by 7 bases and J by 0 bases, with 9 bases between them. DNA of the CDR3: TGTGCCAGCATGCAGGGAGCAACTAATGAAAAACTGTTTTTT. Protein product: CASMQGATNEKLFF.

The chain carries TRBV28 and TRBJ1-2, with 9 bases aligning to TRBD1. This CDR3 has 14 residues. V lost 2 bases to trimming and J lost 8 bases; unmatched junction nucleotides: 6. Germline assignment: CDR1 MDHEN and CDR2 SYDVKM. The CDR3 sequence: CASSLGGQGWGYTF. The CDR3 nucleotides are TGTGCCAGCAGTTTAGGGGGACAGGGCTGGGGCTACACCTTC.

The chain carries TRBV2 and TRBJ1-4; 7 bases map to TRBD1. Germline CDR1 reads SNHLY; CDR2 reads FYNNEI. The CDR3 loop spans 14 amino acids. J lost 2 bases, V lost 10 bases, and 7 bases had no gene match. The CDR3 DNA follows: TGTGCCACCTCTGAAGGGGGCACTAATGAAAAACTGTTTTTT. Protein product: CATSEGGTNEKLFF.

The chain employs TRBV7-9 and TRBJ1-1; D may be TRBD1 (6 bases). CDR1 and CDR2 (germline): SEHNR, FQNEAQ (reference sequence). The CDR3 contains 15 residues. Trimming pared 5 bases from V and 3 bases from J, leaving 16 bases between. CDR3 sequence reads: CASSPLIRGDTEAFF. The CDR3, as DNA: TGTGCCAGCAGCCCTCTTATAAGGGGGGACACTGAAGCTTTCTTT.

V and J are TRBV5-1 and TRBJ2-7; 7 bases agree with TRBD1. Germline-derived CDR1 and CDR2 are SGHRS and YFSETQ. CDR3 length: 15 residues. V dropped 3 bases and J dropped 0; count of bases not matched to a gene: 6. The CDR3 DNA is TGCGCCAGCAGCTCACAACAGGGGAACTCCTACGAGCAGTACTTC. Residues: CASSSQQGNSYEQYF. Together with reference TRBV5-1 and TRBJ2-7, the CDR3 gives the full variable domain: KAGVTQTPRYLIKTRGQQVTLSCSPISGHRSVSWYQQTPGQGLQFLFEYFSETQRNKGNFPGRFSGRQFSNSRSEMNVSTLELGDSALYLCASSSQQGNSYEQYFGPGTRLTVT.

The chain has TRBV6-5 and TRBJ2-7; TRBD2 might be the D (5 bases). Looked up from germline, CDR1 is MNHEY and CDR2 is SVGAGI. The V end lost 4 bases, the J end lost 1 base, and 11 bases lay between the germline ends. CDR3 length equals 14 residues. CDR3 coding DNA: TGTGCCAGCAGTTTCAATAGCGCGTCCTACGAGCAGTACTTC. Amino acid sequence: CASSFNSASYEQYF.

The rearrangement links TRBV15 to TRBJ1-1, with D tentatively TRBD1 (6 bases). Germline CDR1 reads LNHNV; CDR2 reads YYDKDF (reference sequence). The CDR3 contains 13 residues. Trimming shortened V by 10 bases and J by 1 base, and 13 bases separated the two germline ends. The chain's CDR3 is CAISTGSNTEAFF. The DNA for the CDR3 is TGTGCCATAAGTACAGGGTCGAACACTGAAGCTTTCTTT.

This rearrangement joins TRBV18 to TRBJ2-5; possibly TRBD2 for D (6 bases). Trimming shortened V by 4 bases and J by 5 bases, and 23 bases separated the two germline ends. The CDR3 is 17 amino acids. CDR1 and CDR2 (germline): KGHSH, LQKENI. DNA for the CDR3: TGTGCCAGCTCACAGTCTGGCGGGGCAGGGAAGTCGGAGACCCAGTACTTC. Its translation is CASSQSGGAGKSETQYF.

This clone is a singleton in its sample. Compared with germline, one end of the junction differs, possibly owing to a read error. The rearrangement uses TRBV5-1 and TRBJ2-7, with TRBD2 as a possible D gene (5 bases). The germline gives CDR1 SGHRS, CDR2 YFSETQ. The CDR3 contains 15 residues. This CDR3 reads CASSSAGLSSYEQYF. As DNA, the CDR3 is TGTGCCAGCAGCTCGGCGGGCCTTAGCTCCTACGAGCAGTACTTC.

V is TRBV19 and J is TRBJ1-1; no reliable D call. In germline, CDR1 is LNHDA, CDR2 SQIVND (reference sequence). The CDR3 consists of 16 residues. Trimming cost V 6 bases and J 0 bases, with 17 bases left between them. The DNA of the CDR3 is TGTGCCAGTAGCCCCCTCCCCCGGTTCATGAACACTGAAGCTTTCTTT. Its protein product is CASSPLPRFMNTEAFF.

This clone was recorded a few times. This chain connects TRBV2 to TRBJ1-6; 7 nucleotides match TRBD1. V was clipped by 6 bases and J by 13 bases; unmatched bases: 9. CDR1 is SNHLY, CDR2 FYNNEI, per germline. The CDR3 runs to 13 residues. In DNA form, the CDR3 reads TGTGCCAGCAGGACAGGGCTCTCGGGCCCCCTCCACTTT. It yields the protein CASRTGLSGPLHF.

This sequence joins TRBV7-3 and TRBJ2-7, with TRBD1 identical over 8 bases. J lost 1 base, V lost 6 bases, and 5 bases had no gene match. CDR3 length equals 14 residues. CDR1 is SGHTA, CDR2 FQGTGA, per germline. The CDR3 bases are TGTGCCAGCAGACCGGACAGGGTATCCTACGAGCAGTACTTC. It codes for CASRPDRVSYEQYF.

The gene calls are TRBV15 and TRBJ1-2; D unclear. The CDR3 spans 11 residues. CDR1 and CDR2 (germline): LNHNV, YYDKDF (reference sequence). Between the trimmed V and J ends, which lost 6 bases and 8 bases, there was a span of 10 bases. Here the CDR3 DNA reads TGTGCCACCAGTTGGGCGGGGGGCTACACCTTC. As protein: CATSWAGGYTF.

This clone was picked up one time. CDR3 sequence: CAWSNWAGGKTEAFF. The CDR3 bases are TGTGCCTGGAGTAACTGGGCAGGGGGCAAGACTGAAGCTTTCTTT. J is TRBJ1-1 and V is TRBV30, with 8 bases matching TRBD1. Looked up from germline, CDR1 is GTSNPN and CDR2 is SVGIG (reference sequence). The junction had 10 bases not matched to a gene; V was cut back by 2 bases and J by 5 bases. This CDR3 contains 15 residues.

The V call is TRBV11-3, the J call TRBJ2-5; TRBD2 agrees at 10 bases. The CDR3 extends over 15 amino acids. Germline V gene lookup returns CDR1 SGHNT and CDR2 YENEEA. The J segment lost 2 bases and the V segment lost 5 bases, leaving 5 bases of the junction unmatched. CDR3 sequence reads: CASSPGLAAQETQYF. CDR3 DNA: TGTGCCAGCAGCCCCGGACTAGCGGCACAAGAGACCCAGTACTTC.

This clone was found a few times. The chain combines TRBV19 with TRBJ1-2; D remains unclear. V lost 5 bases to trimming and J lost 8 bases, with 24 bases between them. CDR1 is LNHDA and CDR2 is SQIVND in the germline V gene (reference sequence). The CDR3 length is 16 residues. The CDR3 spells CASSVNGRDRGGGYTF. The CDR3 region has the DNA TGTGCCAGTAGTGTGAATGGAAGGGATCGTGGAGGCGGCTACACCTTC.

As to this clone: The germline gene is not matched at one end of the junction; a read error may be the cause. This specimen includes other DNA sequences encoding the same CDR3. This chain connects TRBV5-4 to TRBJ2-2, with D unresolved. The CDR3 has 13 residues. From germline, CDR1 is SGHNT and CDR2 YYREEE (reference sequence). CDR3 sequence: CASSLDHPGELFF. The CDR3 DNA reads as TGCGCCAGCAGCTTGGACCACCCCGGGGAGCTGTTTTTT.

This chain links TRBV7-3 with TRBJ2-2, with TRBD2 matching over 9 bases. CDR3 length: 15 amino acids. After removal of 0 bases from V and 6 bases from J, the junction contained 2 bases not matched to a gene. Germline V gene data show CDR1 as SGHTA and CDR2 as FQGTGA. The CDR3: CASSLTTSGAGELFF. The CDR3, as DNA: TGTGCCAGCAGCTTAACGACTAGCGGCGCCGGGGAGCTGTTTTTT.

The V and J genes are TRBV6-5 and TRBJ2-3; D may correspond to TRBD1 or TRBD2 (5 bases each). Germline V gene lookup returns CDR1 MNHEY and CDR2 SVGAGI. Deletions cut 0 bases from V and 12 bases from J, with 10 bases between. CDR3 length equals 12 residues. CDR3 in DNA: TGTGCCAGCAGTTACTCGATGGGGGTTCAGTATTTT. Translating it yields CASSYSMGVQYF.

V usage is TRBV7-8 and J usage is TRBJ2-7; the match to TRBD1 covers 9 bases. J lost 2 bases, V lost 4 bases, and 3 bases had no gene match. Germline V gene sequence: CDR1 SGHVS, CDR2 FQNEAQ. The CDR3 totals 14 residues. The chain's CDR3 is CASSWGQGPYEQYF. CDR3 nucleotides: TGTGCCAGCAGCTGGGGACAGGGCCCCTACGAGCAGTACTTC. Using reference TRBV7-8 and TRBJ2-7 for the parts outside the CDR3, the full variable domain is GAGVSQSPRYKVAKRGQDVALRCDPISGHVSLFWYQQALGQGPEFLTYFQNEAQLDKSGLPSDRFFAERPEGSVSTLKIQRTQQEDSAVYLCASSWGQGPYEQYFGPGTRLTVT.

The gene calls are TRBV19 and TRBJ1-5, with 7 bases matching TRBD1. Germline lookup yields CDR1 LNHDA and CDR2 SQIVND (reference sequence). The CDR3 runs to 13 residues. After removal of 3 bases from V and 6 bases from J, the junction contained 2 bases not matched to a gene. The CDR3 protein is CASSMRGLQPQHF. The CDR3 coding sequence is TGTGCCAGTAGTATGAGGGGGCTTCAGCCCCAGCATTTT.

With respect to this clone: Other DNA sequences in this specimen translate into the identical CDR3. The chain employs TRBV5-1 and TRBJ2-7, with D perhaps matching TRBD1 (6 bases). The CDR3 spans 14 residues. CDR1 is SGHRS and CDR2 is YFSETQ in the germline V gene. Trimming pared 7 bases from V and 5 bases from J, leaving 19 bases between. The CDR3 sequence: CASYPEIRGHEQYF. CDR3 coding DNA: TGCGCCAGCTACCCCGAAATCAGGGGCCACGAGCAGTACTTC.

V and J are TRBV2 and TRBJ2-5, with 11 bases lining up with TRBD2. Looked up from germline, CDR1 is SNHLY and CDR2 is FYNNEI. V shed 2 bases and J 3 bases; nucleotides not matched to a gene: 8. This CDR3 contains 17 residues. DNA for the CDR3: TGTGCCAGCAGTGAACCATGGCTAGCGGGGGGTAAAGAGACCCAGTACTTC. It specifies CASSEPWLAGGKETQYF.

The genes are TRBV7-8 and TRBJ2-5; the D is unclear. CDR1 SGHVS and CDR2 FQNEAQ come from the germline V gene. V lost 1 base to trimming and J lost 5 bases, with 8 bases between them. The length of the CDR3 is 13 residues. Here the CDR3 reads CASSLGARETQYF. As DNA, the CDR3 is TGTGCCAGCAGCTTAGGGGCCCGCGAGACCCAGTACTTC.

The CDR3 DNA follows: TGCGCCAGCAGCTCCCTCCGGACAGGGAGCTATGGCTACACCTTC. This codes for CASSSLRTGSYGYTF. The chain links TRBV5-1 to TRBJ1-2, with 8 nucleotides matching TRBD1. The V gene end was trimmed by 3 bases and the J gene end by 4 bases; junction bases not matched to a gene: 8. Germline CDR1 and CDR2: SGHRS and YFSETQ. This CDR3 is built from 15 residues.

The DNA of the CDR3 is TGTGCCAACAGCCCAAAGGGTCCCTCCTACGAGCAGTACTTC. Protein: CANSPKGPSYEQYF. The chain links TRBV28 to TRBJ2-7; D is uncertain. The CDR3 is 14 residues long. V was shortened by 10 bases and J by 0 bases, with 16 bases between the two germline ends. CDR1 and CDR2 (germline): MDHEN, SYDVKM.

The chain couples TRBV5-1 to TRBJ2-3, with TRBD1 identical over 11 bases. The CDR3 spans 14 residues. J lost 5 bases, V lost 6 bases, and 5 bases had no gene match. The V gene's germline CDR1 is SGHRS and CDR2 YFSETQ. The CDR3 sequence is CASKRTGGGDTQYF. CDR3 sequence (DNA): TGCGCCAGCAAGAGGACAGGGGGCGGAGATACGCAGTATTTT.

The rearrangement joins TRBV2 to TRBJ1-5; D remains unclear. The CDR3 consists of 15 residues. V lost 1 base, J lost 2 bases, and 9 bases lay in between. CDR1 is SNHLY and CDR2 is FYNNEI in the germline V gene. The CDR3 coding sequence is TGTGCCAGCAGTGAAGGGGAGCCCCGCAATCAGCCCCAGCATTTT. Encoded protein: CASSEGEPRNQPQHF. The full variable domain, with the rest looked up from reference TRBV2 and TRBJ1-5, is EPEVTQTPSHQVTQMGQEVILRCVPISNHLYFYWYRQILGQKVEFLVSFYNNEISEKSEIFDDQFSVERPDGSNFTLKIRSTKLEDSAMYFCASSEGEPRNQPQHFGDGTRLSIL.